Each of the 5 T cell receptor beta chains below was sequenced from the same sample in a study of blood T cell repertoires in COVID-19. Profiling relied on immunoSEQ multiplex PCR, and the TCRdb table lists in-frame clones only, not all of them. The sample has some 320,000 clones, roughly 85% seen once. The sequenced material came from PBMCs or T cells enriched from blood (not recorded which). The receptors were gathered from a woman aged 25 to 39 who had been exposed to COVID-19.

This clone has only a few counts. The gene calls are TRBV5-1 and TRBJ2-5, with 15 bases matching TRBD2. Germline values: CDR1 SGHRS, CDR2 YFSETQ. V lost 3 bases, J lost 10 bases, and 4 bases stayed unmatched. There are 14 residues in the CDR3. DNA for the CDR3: TGCGCCAGCAGCTCGCCGGGACTAGCGGGGGGCCAGTACTTC. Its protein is CASSSPGLAGGQYF.

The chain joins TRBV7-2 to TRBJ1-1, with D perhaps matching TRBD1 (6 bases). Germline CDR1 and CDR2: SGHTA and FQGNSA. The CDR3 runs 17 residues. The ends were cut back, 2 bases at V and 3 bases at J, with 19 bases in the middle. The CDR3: CASSLSPIQGGDTEAFF. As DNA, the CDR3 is TGTGCCAGCAGCTTATCTCCCATACAGGGAGGGGACACTGAAGCTTTCTTT.

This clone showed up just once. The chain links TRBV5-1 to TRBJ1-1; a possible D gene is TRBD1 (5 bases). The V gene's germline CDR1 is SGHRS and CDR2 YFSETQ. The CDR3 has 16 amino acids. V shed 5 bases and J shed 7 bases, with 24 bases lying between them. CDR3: CASRSSTGTEGIEAFF. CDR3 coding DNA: TGCGCCAGCAGATCCTCTACCGGGACGGAGGGTATTGAAGCTTTCTTT.

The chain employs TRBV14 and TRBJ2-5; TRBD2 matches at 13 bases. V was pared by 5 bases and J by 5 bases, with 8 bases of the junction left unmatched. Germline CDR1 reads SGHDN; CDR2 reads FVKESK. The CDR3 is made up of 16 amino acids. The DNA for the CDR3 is TGTGCCAGCAGCATAGGACTAGCGGGGGCCTGGGAGACCCAGTACTTC. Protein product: CASSIGLAGAWETQYF.

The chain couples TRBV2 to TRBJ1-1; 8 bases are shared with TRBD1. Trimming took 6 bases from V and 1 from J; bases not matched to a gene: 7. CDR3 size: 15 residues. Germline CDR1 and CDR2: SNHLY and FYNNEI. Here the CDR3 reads CASRERTGRNTEAFF. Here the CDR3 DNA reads TGTGCCAGCAGGGAAAGGACAGGGAGGAACACTGAAGCTTTCTTT. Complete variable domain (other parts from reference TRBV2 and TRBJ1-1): EPEVTQTPSHQVTQMGQEVILRCVPISNHLYFYWYRQILGQKVEFLVSFYNNEISEKSEIFDDQFSVERPDGSNFTLKIRSTKLEDSAMYFCASRERTGRNTEAFFGQGTRLTVV.